These 18 T cell receptor beta chains were all obtained from the same sample, sequenced in a study of early T cells in non-severe SARS-CoV-2 infection. MiXCR, run by TCRdb on the 5' RACE reads, gives a single entry per CDR3 protein. In the table there are about 30,000 distinct CDR3 sequences, approximately 5.3% of which are singletons. The material sequenced was whole blood. Source of these receptors: an adult who was a healthcare worker with PCR-confirmed SARS-CoV-2 infection or an uninfected control (not recorded which).

This clonotype was detected ten times or more. This chain joins TRBV2 and TRBJ2-2; 9 bases agree with TRBD1. CDR3 length: 14 residues. The trim removed 5 bases at V and 5 bases at J, leaving 3 bases unmatched. CDR1 SNHLY and CDR2 FYNNEI come from the germline V gene. This CDR3 is CASSSGTGTGELFF. CDR3 nucleotides: TGTGCCAGCAGTTCCGGGACAGGGACCGGGGAGCTGTTTTTT.

This clonotype showed up many times. The genes are TRBV6-6 and TRBJ1-1, with D maybe TRBD1 (6 bases). This CDR3 has 12 residues. In germline, CDR1 is MNHNY, CDR2 SVGAGI (reference sequence). Trimming cost V 5 bases and J 6 bases, with 10 bases left between them. CDR3 protein: CASSSQGSEAFF. As DNA, the CDR3 is TGTGCCAGCAGTAGCCAGGGGTCTGAAGCTTTCTTT.

The CDR3 DNA reads TGTGCCAGCGCGATCCAAGAGACCCAGTACTTC. Translating gives CASAIQETQYF. The chain is built from TRBV18 and TRBJ2-5, with D unclear. Germline-derived CDR1 and CDR2 are KGHSH and LQKENI. The CDR3 totals 11 residues. Trimming stripped 8 bases from V and 1 base from J, with 5 bases between.

This clonotype occurred a few times. Here the CDR3 DNA reads TGTGCCAGCAGCTTAGGCGGGGACCCCTATATTTATGGCTACACCTTC. It codes for CASSLGGDPYIYGYTF. The rearrangement joins TRBV7-9 to TRBJ1-2; the D gene is possibly TRBD1 (5 bases). Trimming took 1 base from V and 5 from J, leaving 17 bases between them. CDR1 is SEHNR, CDR2 FQNEAQ, per germline (reference sequence). The CDR3 consists of 16 residues.

This clonotype was seen more than once but under ten times. The chain carries TRBV2 and TRBJ2-1; the D is unclear. Germline V gives CDR1 SNHLY, CDR2 FYNNEI. The CDR3 loop spans 12 amino acids. V was shortened by 4 bases and J by 3 bases, with 4 bases between the two germline ends. The CDR3 is CASSAFYNEQFF. The CDR3 DNA reads TGTGCCAGCAGTGCTTTCTACAATGAGCAGTTCTTC.

This clonotype has a handful of counts. The chain uses TRBV14 and TRBJ2-3; D gene ambiguous. CDR1 and CDR2 (germline): SGHDN, FVKESK. The germline V and J ends were trimmed by 5 bases and 2 bases, with 17 bases remaining between them. The CDR3 contains 16 residues. The CDR3 is CASSVGRAILTDTQYF. The CDR3 DNA is TGTGCCAGCAGCGTTGGACGGGCCATTCTCACAGATACGCAGTATTTT.

This clonotype was seen at least ten times. This sequence joins TRBV28 and TRBJ2-2; a weak D match, TRBD2 (6 bases). This CDR3 spans 15 amino acids. From germline, CDR1 is MDHEN and CDR2 SYDVKM. Trimming stripped 3 bases from V and 4 bases from J, with 12 bases between. CDR3 DNA: TGTGCCAGCAGTTTTGGGGGGATCCTCACCGGGGAGCTGTTTTTT. Translating it yields CASSFGGILTGELFF.

The chain carries TRBV12-3 or TRBV12-4 and TRBJ2-3, with a weak D call TRBD1 (5 bases). The V end lost 3 bases, the J end lost 0 bases, and 13 bases lay between the germline ends. The CDR3 runs to 16 residues. For the CDR3, the DNA is TGTGCCAGCAGTTTTCAGACAGTCTCTAGCACAGATACGCAGTATTTT. Protein product: CASSFQTVSSTDTQYF.

This clonotype was seen repeatedly, ten times or more. The genes are TRBV20-1 and TRBJ2-4; TRBD1 or TRBD2 may be the D gene (5 bases each). The CDR3 runs 17 residues. The germline V gene encodes CDR1 DFQATT and CDR2 SNEGSKA (reference sequence). V lost 5 bases, J lost 0 bases, and 20 bases lay in between. CDR3 loop: CSAPRTGGKLAKNIQYF. DNA for the CDR3: TGCAGTGCTCCCCGGACTGGGGGAAAGCTAGCCAAAAACATTCAGTACTTC.

This clonotype showed up just a few times. The chain combines TRBV7-9 with TRBJ2-2; D gene ambiguous. This CDR3 comprises 14 residues. The germline V and J ends were trimmed by 6 bases and 2 bases, with 10 bases remaining between them. From germline, CDR1 is SEHNR and CDR2 FQNEAQ (reference sequence). The CDR3 bases are TGTGCCAGCAGATTTGAGTCCAACACCGGGGAGCTGTTTTTT. Translation gives CASRFESNTGELFF.

This clonotype was seen many times. The V call is TRBV27, the J call TRBJ2-7; TRBD1 matches at 7 bases. J gave up 3 bases and V 6 bases, and 8 bases lay outside the gene matches. The CDR3 covers 14 residues. Germline lookup yields CDR1 MNHEY and CDR2 SMNVEV (reference sequence). The CDR3 nucleotides are TGTGCCAGCAGCCTCAGGGGGTGGGGCTACGAGCAGTACTTC. Residues: CASSLRGWGYEQYF.

The chain joins TRBV7-2 to TRBJ2-3; maybe TRBD2 (6 bases). The germline V gene has CDR1 SGHTA and CDR2 FQGNSA. Between the trimmed V and J ends, which lost 5 bases and 7 bases, there was a span of 13 bases. The CDR3 has 13 amino acids. The CDR3 sequence is CASSQPGAYTQYF. For the CDR3, the DNA is TGTGCCAGCAGCCAGCCGGGAGCCTATACGCAGTATTTT.

This clonotype was counted many times. The chain uses TRBV27 and TRBJ2-7; 11 bases agree with TRBD2. This CDR3 spans 14 amino acids. The trim removed 5 bases at V and 4 bases at J, leaving 4 bases unmatched. From germline, CDR1 is MNHEY and CDR2 SMNVEV (reference sequence). The CDR3 bases are TGTGCCAGCAGTGGGGGGACTAGCGGTTACGAGCAGTACTTC. It encodes CASSGGTSGYEQYF.

V and J are TRBV2 and TRBJ1-4; 10 nucleotides match TRBD1. This CDR3 contains 14 residues. The V gene's germline CDR1 is SNHLY and CDR2 FYNNEI. The junction had 7 bases not matched to a gene; V was cut back by 8 bases and J by 7 bases. CDR3: CASEGQGNGEKLFF. The CDR3 DNA is TGTGCCAGCGAGGGACAGGGGAATGGTGAAAAACTGTTTTTT.

This clonotype came up a few times. The J gene is TRBJ2-1, the V gene TRBV10-2; 9 bases agree with TRBD2. The CDR3 length is 14 residues. The V and J ends lost 5 bases and 7 bases, in that order; junction bases with no gene match: 6. Germline loops: CDR1 WSHSY, CDR2 SAAADI. DNA for the CDR3: TGCGCCAGCAGTCAACTAGCGGGCAAGAATGAGCAGTTCTTC. It encodes CASSQLAGKNEQFF.

The sample holds a few counts of this clonotype. The gene calls are TRBV18 and TRBJ1-1; D unresolved. The V and J ends lost 0 bases and 5 bases respectively, with 7 bases between them. Germline CDR1 reads KGHSH; CDR2 reads LQKENI. The CDR3 contains 13 residues. CDR3 DNA: TGTGCCAGCTCACCACCCTATAGGACTGAAGCTTTCTTT. Translating gives CASSPPYRTEAFF.

The rearrangement links TRBV4-1 to TRBJ2-2; weak D call: TRBD1 (6 bases). This CDR3 contains 17 residues. From germline, CDR1 is MGHRA and CDR2 YSYEKL. V was cut by 0 bases and J by 0 bases, with 11 bases left in between. DNA for the CDR3: TGCGCCAGCAGCCAAGATGGGTCAGGGGCGAACACCGGGGAGCTGTTTTTT. Residues: CASSQDGSGANTGELFF.

This clonotype has a count of ten or more. The chain employs TRBV3-1 and TRBJ2-2; TRBD2 aligns across 8 bases. The ends lost 4 bases at V and 4 bases at J; junction bases unmatched: 5. CDR3 length: 15 amino acids. Germline assignment: CDR1 LGHDT and CDR2 YNNKEL (reference sequence). CDR3 protein: CASSPQGTSTGELFF. CDR3 DNA sequence: TGTGCCAGCAGCCCCCAAGGGACTAGCACCGGGGAGCTGTTTTTT.